The 22 T cell receptor beta chains given below trace back to one sample, sequenced in a study of T and B cells in COVID-19 patients. From blood, about 250-550 ng of genomic DNA served as TRB template. BIOMED2 TRB-A/B primer pools were used in multiplex TRB PCR. TCRdb ran MiXCR on the multiplex PCR reads and lists one entry per CDR3 protein. The sample has just over 5,000 distinct CDR3 sequences, just under 20% seen once. Sequenced input: blood. Receptors were obtained from a human donor who had recovered from COVID-19.

This chain links TRBV4-1 with TRBJ2-5; D is undetermined. V lost 4 bases to trimming and J lost 2 bases, with 8 bases between them. Germline CDR1 reads MGHRA; CDR2 reads YSYEKL. The CDR3 consists of 13 residues. DNA of the CDR3: TGCGCCAGCAGCCTCCCTGGGCAAGAGACCCAGTACTTC. It is translated as CASSLPGQETQYF.

The chain couples TRBV29-1 to TRBJ2-1; 7 bases agree with TRBD2. The CDR3 runs 13 residues. CDR1 and CDR2 (germline): SQVTM, ANQGSEA. The CDR3: CVEPPGRGLQQFF. The CDR3, as DNA: TGCGTTGAACCCCCCGGAAGGGGACTACAGCAGTTCTTC.

This clonotype was seen more than once but under ten times. The rearrangement uses TRBV18 and TRBJ1-1; D call uncertain. Trimming shortened V by 2 bases and J by 2 bases, and 6 bases separated the two germline ends. Germline lookup yields CDR1 KGHSH and CDR2 LQKENI. This CDR3 has 13 amino acids. This chain's CDR3 is CASSPRDNTEAFF. CDR3 in DNA: TGTGCCAGCTCACCAAGGGATAACACTGAAGCTTTCTTT.

By sample share, this clonotype is medium-sized. V usage is TRBV6-1 and J usage is TRBJ1-2; 10 bases are a match to TRBD1. Unmatched junction bases numbered 7, after V lost 4 bases and J lost 8 bases. The CDR3 length is 14 residues. Germline lookup yields CDR1 MNHNS and CDR2 SASEGT. The CDR3 here is CASSGGQGIEGYTF. The DNA for the CDR3 is TGTGCCAGCAGTGGGGGACAGGGGATAGAGGGCTACACCTTC.

This clonotype was counted at least ten times. The chain recombines TRBV6-2 or TRBV6-3 with TRBJ2-3; TRBD2 aligns across 12 bases. Germline assignment: CDR1 MNHEY and CDR2 SVGEGT. CDR3 length equals 18 residues. The trim removed 6 bases at V and 0 bases at J, leaving 10 bases unmatched. This CDR3 reads CASSPLTSGGTSTDTQYF. In nucleotides, the CDR3 is TGTGCCAGCAGCCCCCTTACTAGCGGGGGGACTAGCACAGATACGCAGTATTTT.

By proportion, this clonotype is medium-sized. The chain recombines TRBV6-5 with TRBJ2-5; D possibly corresponds to TRBD2 (5 bases). This CDR3 has 16 residues. Germline CDR1 reads MNHEY; CDR2 reads SVGAGI. V lost 7 bases to trimming and J lost 7 bases, with 25 bases between them. The CDR3 DNA reads TGTGCCAGCACTCCCAGCGGCGGTGGGAATTTTTGGACCCAGTACTTC. Encoded protein: CASTPSGGGNFWTQYF.

By share, this clonotype counts as medium-sized. V gene TRBV6-6 combines with J gene TRBJ1-5; D gene unclear. Between the trimmed V and J ends, which lost 0 bases and 0 bases, there was a span of 9 bases. The CDR3 consists of 16 residues. In germline, CDR1 is MNHNY, CDR2 SVGAGI (reference sequence). DNA for the CDR3: TGTGCCAGCAGTTACTCGAAGGGTTATAGCAATCAGCCCCAGCATTTT. The encoded protein is CASSYSKGYSNQPQHF.

This clonotype has just a few counts. The chain recombines TRBV4-3 with TRBJ2-1; 10 bases line up with TRBD1. Per the germline V gene, CDR1 is LGHNA and CDR2 is YSLEER. V was clipped by 4 bases and J by 9 bases; unmatched bases: 6. CDR3 length: 14 residues. CDR3 coding DNA: TGCGCCAGCAGCCGAGGACAGGGGGGGTTTGAGCAGTTCTTC. Amino acids: CASSRGQGGFEQFF.

CDR3 sequence: CARKIGRGQETPLPTDTQYF. CDR3 nucleotides: TGTGCCAGGAAGATTGGGCGGGGACAGGAAACACCCCTTCCCACAGATACGCAGTATTTT. The chain uses TRBV21-1 and TRBJ2-3; TRBD1 was called by the table and not checked on the DNA. TRBV21-1 is assigned pseudogene status. The length of the CDR3 is 20 residues.

This clonotype showed up just a few times. The rearrangement links TRBV4-1 to TRBJ2-1, with 13 bases lining up with TRBD2. The germline gives CDR1 MGHRA, CDR2 YSYEKL. This CDR3 is built from 16 residues. Germline trimming cut 5 bases from V and 7 bases from J; bases unmatched to any gene: 8. CDR3 region: CASSAGLAGFMNEQFF. DNA of the CDR3: TGCGCCAGCAGCGCGGGACTAGCGGGATTTATGAATGAGCAGTTCTTC.

On this clonotype: This may be a read error: a much more frequent sequence differs by one nucleotide. The rearrangement uses TRBV6-1 and TRBJ1-2; D is unresolved. This CDR3 comprises 13 residues. Trimming stripped 5 bases from V and 4 bases from J, with 11 bases between. Germline assignment: CDR1 MNHNS and CDR2 SASEGT. DNA of the CDR3: TGTGCCAGCAGTTCCCGTTTGGGCTATGGCTACACCTTC. Its translation is CASSSRLGYGYTF.

By frequency in the sample, this clonotype is medium-sized (0.01 to 0.1%). The chain couples TRBV12-3 or TRBV12-4 to TRBJ2-2; unclear D gene. V was pared by 6 bases and J by 4 bases, with 3 bases between. CDR3 length: 11 amino acids. CDR3: CASRSTGELFF. CDR3 coding DNA: TGTGCCAGCAGGAGCACCGGGGAGCTGTTTTTT.

This clonotype showed up many times. V and J are TRBV10-1 and TRBJ2-3, with 9 bases fitting TRBD2. The CDR3 has 17 residues. Germline CDR1 is WNHNN and CDR2 is SYGVQD (reference sequence). J was trimmed by 4 bases and V by 0 bases; bases with no gene match: 8. The CDR3 DNA reads as TGCGCCAGCAGTGAGTCTCGGCGGGAGGGCCGGGCAGATACGCAGTATTTT. It yields the protein CASSESRREGRADTQYF.

This clonotype appeared a few times. The genes are TRBV12-3 or TRBV12-4 and TRBJ1-2; D is unclear. V was pared by 0 bases and J by 10 bases, with 15 bases between. CDR3 size: 14 residues. CDR3 amino acids: CASSLALSFDPYTF. In DNA, the CDR3 is TGTGCCAGCAGTTTAGCGCTCAGTTTTGACCCCTACACCTTC.

Sample share makes this clonotype medium-sized. This chain uses TRBV18 with TRBJ2-3, with D unresolved. The V gene lost 2 bases and the J gene lost 3 bases, with 9 bases spanning the gap. Germline CDR1 KGHSH, CDR2 LQKENI. The CDR3 is made up of 14 amino acids. This CDR3 reads CASSPVTKTDTQYF. Here the CDR3 DNA reads TGTGCCAGCTCACCAGTGACGAAGACAGATACGCAGTATTTT.

The chain is built from TRBV4-1 and TRBJ2-3; D unclear. V dropped 0 bases and J dropped 2 bases, with 6 bases sitting between them. Germline V CDR1 and CDR2: MGHRA, YSYEKL. This CDR3 has 14 amino acids. CDR3 nucleotide sequence: TGCGCCAGCAGCCAAGAAGGGTTCACAGATACGCAGTATTTT. Translation gives CASSQEGFTDTQYF.

This clonotype is medium-sized (0.01 to 0.1%) by share. The chain is built from TRBV18 and TRBJ2-5, with TRBD2 matching 10 bases. Germline V gives CDR1 KGHSH, CDR2 LQKENI. Unmatched junction bases numbered 10, after V lost 4 bases and J lost 5 bases. The CDR3 loop spans 16 amino acids. In DNA, the CDR3 is TGTGCCAGCTCACGCCTGACTAGCGGGCCCTTCGAGACCCAGTACTTC. Its translation: CASSRLTSGPFETQYF.

The chain couples TRBV23-1 to TRBJ2-7; perhaps TRBD2 as D (6 bases). TRBV23-1 has ORF status, its function being uncertain. The CDR3 covers 14 residues. With 4 bases removed from V and 3 bases from J, the gap between germline ends came to 13 bases. CDR3 sequence reads: CASSPRGTHYEQYF. CDR3 bases: TGCGCCAGCAGTCCTCGGGGGACCCACTACGAGCAGTACTTC.

A word on this clonotype: A much bigger clone sits one base away, suggesting this may be a read error. The rearrangement joins TRBV5-4 to TRBJ1-5, with 9 bases identical to TRBD1. The CDR3 totals 15 residues. Germline CDR1 is SGHNT and CDR2 is YYREEE (reference sequence). The CDR3 sequence: CVSSLQGAINQPQHF. The CDR3 DNA is TGTGTCAGCAGCTTACAGGGGGCGATCAATCAGCCCCAGCATTTT.

This clonotype was recorded a few times. V gene TRBV12-3 or TRBV12-4 combines with J gene TRBJ2-1, with 8 bases matching TRBD1. J was trimmed by 2 bases and V by 2 bases; bases with no gene match: 2. This CDR3 has 15 amino acids. CDR3 loop: CASSLRTGTYNEQFF. The CDR3 DNA is TGTGCCAGCAGTTTAAGGACAGGGACCTACAATGAGCAGTTCTTC.

This clonotype was counted between two and nine times. This chain joins TRBV7-9 and TRBJ2-1; 10 bases line up with TRBD2. Losses at the gene ends were 0 bases for V and 7 bases for J; bases not matched to a gene: 6. Germline V lookup: CDR1 SEHNR, CDR2 FQNEAQ (reference sequence). CDR3 length: 16 amino acids. CDR3 sequence reads: CASSLALAGARNEQFF. The DNA for the CDR3 is TGTGCCAGCAGCTTAGCCCTAGCGGGAGCTCGGAATGAGCAGTTCTTC. The variable domain in full, completed from reference TRBV7-9 and TRBJ2-1, reads DTGVSQNPRHKITKRGQNVTFRCDPISEHNRLYWYRQTLGQGPEFLTYFQNEAQLEKSRLLSDRFSAERPKGSFSTLEIQRTEQGDSAMYLCASSLALAGARNEQFFGPGTRLTVL.

The chain links TRBV5-1 to TRBJ2-1; the D is unclear. Per germline, CDR1 SGHRS and CDR2 YFSETQ. Trimming stripped 4 bases from V and 0 bases from J, with 5 bases between. The CDR3 runs 13 residues. This chain's CDR3 is CASSPSSYNEQFF. The CDR3 DNA is TGCGCCAGCAGCCCGAGCTCCTACAATGAGCAGTTCTTC.